This T cell receptor (beta chain) was found in a study of T cells in Graves' hyperthyroidism and ophthalmopathy. Amplification yielded TCR beta CDR3 regions, with RNA transcripts as the source. Using the HTBI primer set, a first-round RT-PCR was run on the TCR CDR3. TCRdb called the multiplex PCR reads again in MiXCR, with one record for every CDR3 protein. This table holds roughly 400,000 distinct CDR3 sequences, roughly an eighth found once. This clonotype was recorded at least ten times. Among ophthalmopathy patients, the Clinical Activity Score reached at least 3, the NOSPECS grade reached at least 4, and duration remained under 3 months. The TCR comes from a man aged 45-65 years with Graves' ophthalmopathy. Input material: blood.

CDR3 nucleotide sequence: TGTGCCAGCAGCCAAGGATCCGCCTCTAAGCAGTACTTC. The encoded protein is CASSQGSASKQYF. This chain connects TRBV3-1 to TRBJ2-7; D ambiguous. Between the trimmed V and J ends, which lost 1 base and 8 bases, there was a span of 12 bases. Germline CDR1 reads LGHDT; CDR2 reads YNNKEL (reference sequence). The CDR3 loop spans 13 amino acids.